One sample yielded the 14 T cell receptor beta chains listed below, sequenced in a study of blood T cells in healthy people across ages. It was with a sample-barcoded 5' primer and a J-beta primer mix that a second PCR of roughly 7 to 12 cycles was run. Using its own MiXCR run on the 5' RACE reads, TCRdb lists one record per CDR3 protein. The sample records fewer than 1.5 million distinct CDR3 sequences, approximately 38% being singletons. Sequenced sample: blood. The receptor source for this set is a woman between 18 and 29 years old in good health.

This clonotype has just a few counts. The chain couples TRBV7-2 to TRBJ2-5; D call uncertain. V was cut by 3 bases and J by 5 bases, with 10 bases left in between. Germline assignment: CDR1 SGHTA and CDR2 FQGNSA. The CDR3 extends over 13 amino acids. This CDR3 is CASSFSRTETQYF. Here the CDR3 DNA reads TGTGCCAGCAGCTTCTCTAGAACCGAGACCCAGTACTTC. Complete variable domain (other parts from reference TRBV7-2 and TRBJ2-5): GAGVSQSPSNKVTEKGKDVELRCDPISGHTALYWYRQSLGQGLEFLIYFQGNSAPDKSGLPSDRFSAERTGGSVSTLTIQRTQQEDSAVYLCASSFSRTETQYFGPGTRLLVL.

The V gene is TRBV3-1, the J gene TRBJ2-7; 11 positions match TRBD1. This CDR3 is built from 15 residues. J lost 3 bases, V lost 5 bases, and 6 bases had no gene match. CDR1 LGHDT and CDR2 YNNKEL come from the germline V gene (reference sequence). The DNA of the CDR3 is TGTGCCAGCAGCGCCGGACAGGGGGCGGGCTACGAGCAGTACTTC. Its protein is CASSAGQGAGYEQYF.

This clonotype was counted only a few times. This chain uses TRBV7-2 with TRBJ2-1; D is possibly TRBD1 (5 bases). V lost 7 bases to trimming and J lost 0 bases, with 16 bases between them. This CDR3 comprises 16 residues. Germline values: CDR1 SGHTA, CDR2 FQGNSA. The chain's CDR3 is CASTVGQGRSYNEQFF. CDR3 DNA sequence: TGTGCCAGCACAGTTGGGCAGGGCCGCTCCTACAATGAGCAGTTCTTC.

As DNA, the CDR3 is TGTGCCAGTACTAACAGGGAAGAGGGTTACAATGAGCAGTACTTC. Amino acids: CASTNREEGYNEQYF. The gene calls are TRBV11-2 and TRBJ2-5, with a possible D match to TRBD1 (6 bases). Trimming took off 9 bases at V and 11 bases at J, with 28 bases between the two ends. This CDR3 spans 15 amino acids. The germline V gene encodes CDR1 SGHAT and CDR2 FQNNGV.

The rearrangement joins TRBV6-1 to TRBJ2-3; D may be TRBD1 (5 bases). This CDR3 has 15 amino acids. Germline V lookup: CDR1 MNHNS, CDR2 SASEGT. Trimming removed 2 bases from V and 5 bases from J, with 14 bases in between. This CDR3 is CASSELGQGRDTQYF. Written as DNA, the CDR3 is TGTGCCAGCAGTGAACTCGGGCAGGGAAGAGATACGCAGTATTTT.

A note on this clonotype: Compared with germline, one end of the junction differs, possibly owing to a read error. This chain links TRBV4-1 with TRBJ2-7; TRBD1 aligns across 7 bases. The germline V gene has CDR1 MGHRA and CDR2 YSYEKL. The CDR3 totals 14 residues. CDR3 residues: CVSSQGTERTEQYF. The CDR3 DNA follows: TGCGTCAGCAGCCAAGGGACAGAAAGGACTGAGCAGTACTTC.

The genes are TRBV29-1 and TRBJ1-1; D uncertain. V was shortened by 1 base and J by 0 bases, with 9 bases between the two germline ends. The germline CDR1 and CDR2 sequences are SQVTM and ANQGSEA. This CDR3 region has 14 residues. CDR3 sequence: CSVEGSAMNTEAFF. In nucleotides, the CDR3 is TGCAGCGTTGAAGGCAGTGCGATGAACACTGAAGCTTTCTTT.

V gene TRBV6-5 combines with J gene TRBJ1-2, with 9 bases matching TRBD1. Germline V gene data show CDR1 as MNHEY and CDR2 as SVGAGI. The CDR3 is 13 amino acids. V lost 6 bases, J lost 6 bases, and 5 bases stayed unmatched. CDR3 bases: TGTGCCAGCAGGGACGGGACAGGGCATGGCTACACCTTC. This encodes CASRDGTGHGYTF.

This clonotype was seen a single time. The V call is TRBV12-3 or TRBV12-4, the J call TRBJ2-1, with TRBD2 matching 8 bases. This CDR3 comprises 15 residues. J was trimmed by 3 bases and V by 10 bases; bases with no gene match: 11. The CDR3, as DNA: TGTGCCAACAAACCTAGCGGGCTGGTCTACAATGAGCAGTTCTTC. Protein product: CANKPSGLVYNEQFF.

V and J are TRBV29-1 and TRBJ2-1; D might be TRBD2 (5 bases). The J call may be incorrect, as the DNA end agrees better with TRBJ2-7. CDR1 SQVTM and CDR2 ANQGSEA come from the germline V gene. This CDR3 region has 13 residues. The CDR3 sequence: CSVEERDYNEQYF. In DNA, the CDR3 is TGCAGCGTTGAAGAGAGAGACTACAATGAGCAGTACTTC.

Concerning this clonotype itself: A junction end diverges from the germline sequence, so it may reflect a read error. The chain has TRBV4-1 and TRBJ2-3; no definite D call. CDR1 MGHRA and CDR2 YSYEKL come from the germline V gene. CDR3 length equals 11 residues. Here the CDR3 reads CAGSQMNTQYF. The CDR3 DNA sequence: TGCGCCGGCAGCCAAATGAATACGCAGTATTTT.

The chain employs TRBV7-9 and TRBJ1-3; D ambiguous. V was pared by 4 bases and J by 2 bases, with 9 bases between. Germline-derived CDR1 and CDR2 are SEHNR and FQNEAQ (reference sequence). This CDR3 has 14 residues. In DNA form, the CDR3 reads TGTGCCAGCAGCTCCCTAGGCACTGGAAACACCATATATTTT. Residues: CASSSLGTGNTIYF.

The V call is TRBV20-1, the J call TRBJ2-1, with TRBD2 matching over 8 bases. The CDR3 consists of 14 residues. The germline V gene has CDR1 DFQATT and CDR2 SNEGSKA (reference sequence). With 0 bases clipped from V and 6 bases from J, the junction kept 4 bases outside the gene matches. Here the CDR3 reads CSAREPGLGNEQFF. The CDR3 coding sequence is TGCAGTGCTAGAGAACCGGGACTAGGCAATGAGCAGTTCTTC.

This clonotype was counted a few times. The chain joins TRBV29-1 to TRBJ2-3; D may be TRBD2 (5 bases). The V gene's germline CDR1 is SQVTM and CDR2 ANQGSEA. The V and J ends lost 4 bases and 2 bases respectively, with 10 bases between them. The CDR3 has 13 amino acids. This CDR3 is CSVAGETTDTQYF. The CDR3 DNA is TGCAGCGTTGCCGGGGAAACCACAGATACGCAGTATTTT.